The rows below give T cell receptor beta chains drawn from one sample of a study of OX40 agonist ivuxolimab in advanced cancers. The table came from immunoSEQ multiplex PCR; TCRdb's copy has only in-frame clones and leaves some out. Of about 16,000 clones listed, 80% to 95% were seen once; the top ten hold approximately 28%. Sample: CD4+ or CD8+ T cells sorted from blood, taken in a trial of the OX40 agonist ivuxolimab. Receptor source: an adult with an advanced solid tumor such as melanoma, head and neck, liver or kidney cancer. CDR3s include the opening cysteine and the closing phenylalanine or tryptophan. The order of the fields is clone size, J gene, V gene, D gene, CDR3 protein, CDR3 DNA. A D gene is named only where the DNA matches it firmly. Some rows mark clone size as missing; the rest say once, few, many or name a class of expanded clone.

clone_size: .
j_call: TRBJ1-1
v_call: TRBV14
d_call: .
cdr3_aa: CASSQWAAGDTEAFF
cdr3_nt: TGTGCCAGCAGCCAATGGGCGGCAGGAGACACTGAAGCTTTCTTT

clone_size: .
j_call: TRBJ2-7
v_call: TRBV11-2
d_call: .
cdr3_aa: CASSFPGHTYEQYF
cdr3_nt: TGTGCCAGCAGCTTCCCGGGACACACCTACGAGCAGTACTTC

clone_size: .
j_call: TRBJ2-1
v_call: TRBV6-6
d_call: .
cdr3_aa: CASSLMGEQFF
cdr3_nt: TGTGCCAGCAGTTTGATGGGTGAGCAGTTCTTC

clone_size: .
j_call: TRBJ1-1
v_call: TRBV6-5
d_call: .
cdr3_aa: CASSYEGLDTEAFF
cdr3_nt: TGTGCCAGCAGTTATGAGGGACTGGACACTGAAGCTTTCTTT

clone_size: .
j_call: TRBJ1-5
v_call: TRBV5-6
d_call: .
cdr3_aa: CASSLGGVQPQHF
cdr3_nt: TGTGCCAGCAGCTTGGGAGGGGTACAGCCCCAGCATTTT

clone_size: .
j_call: TRBJ2-7
v_call: TRBV28
d_call: TRBD1
cdr3_aa: CASSPLPGQGADEQYF
cdr3_nt: TGTGCCAGCAGTCCCCTCCCCGGACAGGGGGCGGACGAGCAGTACTTC

clone_size: .
j_call: TRBJ1-5
v_call: TRBV7-9
d_call: .
cdr3_aa: CASSLVGSNQPQHF
cdr3_nt: TGTGCCAGCAGCTTAGTTGGTAGCAATCAGCCCCAGCATTTT

clone_size: .
j_call: TRBJ2-7
v_call: TRBV5-5
d_call: .
cdr3_aa: CASRVDFADLRQYF
cdr3_nt: TGTGCCAGCAGGGTGGACTTTGCGGACCTACGGCAGTACTTC

clone_size: once
j_call: TRBJ2-7
v_call: TRBV18
d_call: .
cdr3_aa: CASSPYQRDPFYEQYF
cdr3_nt: TGTGCCAGCTCACCTTACCAGAGGGACCCTTTCTACGAGCAGTACTTC

clone_size: .
j_call: TRBJ2-1
v_call: TRBV7-9
d_call: .
cdr3_aa: CASSLGGHNEQFF
cdr3_nt: TGTGCCAGCAGCTTAGGAGGTCACAATGAGCAGTTCTTC

clone_size: .
j_call: TRBJ1-1
v_call: TRBV9
d_call: .
cdr3_aa: CASSAGHGNTEAFF
cdr3_nt: TGTGCCAGCAGCGCGGGACACGGGAACACTGAAGCTTTCTTT

clone_size: few
j_call: TRBJ2-7
v_call: TRBV11-3
d_call: TRBD2
cdr3_aa: CASSLDGSGRYEQYF
cdr3_nt: TGTGCCAGCAGCTTAGATGGTAGCGGGAGGTATGAGCAGTACTTC

clone_size: .
j_call: TRBJ2-3
v_call: TRBV29-1
d_call: .
cdr3_aa: CSVDELAVADTQYF
cdr3_nt: TGCAGCGTTGACGAACTAGCAGTCGCAGATACGCAGTATTTT

clone_size: .
j_call: TRBJ2-5
v_call: TRBV5-6
d_call: .
cdr3_aa: CASSFSVQETQYF
cdr3_nt: TGTGCCAGCAGCTTTTCAGTACAAGAGACCCAGTACTTC

clone_size: .
j_call: TRBJ2-2
v_call: TRBV5-6
d_call: .
cdr3_aa: CASSLGTTHTGELFF
cdr3_nt: TGTGCCAGCAGCTTGGGGACTACGCACACCGGGGAGCTGTTTTTT

clone_size: few
j_call: TRBJ2-3
v_call: TRBV27
d_call: TRBD2
cdr3_aa: CASSLAGVLVTQYF
cdr3_nt: TGTGCCAGCAGTTTAGCGGGAGTCTTGGTTACGCAGTATTTT

clone_size: few
j_call: TRBJ2-5
v_call: TRBV5-4
d_call: .
cdr3_aa: CASSLETASETQYF
cdr3_nt: TGTGCCAGCAGCTTGGAGACCGCCAGCGAGACCCAGTACTTC

clone_size: once
j_call: TRBJ1-5
v_call: TRBV19
d_call: .
cdr3_aa: CASTPRGSNQPQHF
cdr3_nt: TGTGCCAGTACCCCACGGGGTAGCAATCAGCCCCAGCATTTT

clone_size: .
j_call: TRBJ1-1
v_call: TRBV7-9
d_call: .
cdr3_aa: CASSLANKGEAFF
cdr3_nt: TGTGCCAGCAGCTTAGCGAACAAGGGAGAAGCTTTCTTT

clone_size: .
j_call: TRBJ2-5
v_call: TRBV2
d_call: .
cdr3_aa: CASSEAAGLYQETQYF
cdr3_nt: TGTGCCAGCAGTGAAGCTGCGGGGCTGTACCAAGAGACCCAGTACTTC

clone_size: .
j_call: TRBJ2-3
v_call: TRBV19
d_call: .
cdr3_aa: CASSTPTRRRADTQYF
cdr3_nt: TGTGCCAGTAGTACCCCTACCCGCCGGAGAGCGGATACGCAGTATTTT

clone_size: .
j_call: TRBJ1-1
v_call: TRBV7-9
d_call: .
cdr3_aa: CASSLTDEAFF
cdr3_nt: TGTGCCAGCAGTCTCACGGACGAAGCTTTCTTT

clone_size: .
j_call: TRBJ2-7
v_call: TRBV7-8
d_call: .
cdr3_aa: CASSLDQSAEQYF
cdr3_nt: TGTGCCAGCAGCTTAGACCAATCTGCCGAGCAGTACTTC

clone_size: .
j_call: TRBJ2-7
v_call: TRBV19
d_call: TRBD2
cdr3_aa: CASSMVVAGVYEQYF
cdr3_nt: TGTGCCAGTAGTATGGTAGTAGCGGGAGTTTACGAGCAGTACTTC

clone_size: .
j_call: TRBJ2-7
v_call: TRBV14
d_call: TRBD2
cdr3_aa: CASSPWTSGSHEQYF
cdr3_nt: TGTGCCAGCAGCCCTTGGACTAGCGGGAGCCACGAGCAGTACTTC

clone_size: .
j_call: TRBJ2-7
v_call: TRBV29-1
d_call: TRBD2
cdr3_aa: CSVTGGGGYYEQYF
cdr3_nt: TGCAGCGTTACGGGCGGGGGGGGGTACTACGAGCAGTACTTC

clone_size: .
j_call: TRBJ2-2
v_call: TRBV7-9
d_call: .
cdr3_aa: CASSPNWGSTTGELFF
cdr3_nt: TGTGCCAGCAGTCCAAACTGGGGGTCAACCACCGGGGAGCTGTTTTTT

clone_size: .
j_call: TRBJ2-3
v_call: TRBV5-4
d_call: .
cdr3_aa: CASSFSSEYTDTQYF
cdr3_nt: TGTGCCAGCAGCTTCTCTAGCGAATACACAGATACGCAGTATTTT

clone_size: once
j_call: TRBJ2-2
v_call: TRBV9
d_call: .
cdr3_aa: CASSVNTGELFF
cdr3_nt: TGTGCCAGCAGCGTGAACACCGGGGAGCTGTTTTTT

clone_size: .
j_call: TRBJ1-2
v_call: TRBV28
d_call: TRBD1
cdr3_aa: CASSQQWITGDGYTF
cdr3_nt: TGTGCCAGCAGCCAACAATGGATAACAGGGGATGGCTACACCTTC

clone_size: .
j_call: TRBJ2-2
v_call: TRBV11-2
d_call: .
cdr3_aa: CASSPLRGNTGELFF
cdr3_nt: TGTGCCAGCAGCCCATTAAGGGGGAACACCGGGGAGCTGTTTTTT

clone_size: .
j_call: TRBJ2-1
v_call: TRBV11-3
d_call: .
cdr3_aa: CASSFGFEQFF
cdr3_nt: TGTGCCAGCAGCTTCGGGTTCGAGCAGTTCTTC

clone_size: .
j_call: TRBJ2-2
v_call: TRBV10-3
d_call: TRBD2
cdr3_aa: CAISGGGTGTGELFF
cdr3_nt: TGTGCCATCAGTGGGGGAGGGACCGGCACCGGGGAGCTGTTTTTT

clone_size: once
j_call: TRBJ2-1
v_call: TRBV29-1
d_call: .
cdr3_aa: CSVEPPIGSYNEQFF
cdr3_nt: TGCAGCGTTGAGCCCCCGATCGGCTCCTACAATGAGCAGTTCTTC

clone_size: .
j_call: TRBJ2-4
v_call: TRBV21-1
d_call: .
cdr3_aa: CASSLRQTGPKGLDKNIQYF
cdr3_nt: TGTGCCAGCAGCTTAAGGCAGACAGGACCAAAAGGTTTAGACAAAAACATTCAGTACTTC

clone_size: once
j_call: TRBJ2-1
v_call: TRBV19
d_call: .
cdr3_aa: CASSVLGVGDNEQFF
cdr3_nt: TGTGCCAGTAGTGTGCTAGGGGTCGGGGACAATGAGCAGTTCTTC

clone_size: .
j_call: TRBJ1-4
v_call: TRBV10-3
d_call: .
cdr3_aa: CATGVPNEKLFF
cdr3_nt: TGTGCCACCGGGGTACCTAATGAAAAACTGTTTTTT

clone_size: .
j_call: TRBJ2-6
v_call: TRBV6-5
d_call: .
cdr3_aa: CASSGANVLTF
cdr3_nt: TGTGCCAGCTCTGGGGCCAACGTCCTGACTTTC

clone_size: .
j_call: TRBJ2-1
v_call: TRBV13
d_call: TRBD2
cdr3_aa: CASKPGLAFNEQFF
cdr3_nt: TGTGCCAGCAAACCGGGACTAGCATTTAATGAGCAGTTCTTC

clone_size: .
j_call: TRBJ2-7
v_call: TRBV27
d_call: TRBD2
cdr3_aa: CASSSGLALYEQYF
cdr3_nt: TGTGCCAGCAGTTCGGGACTAGCCCTCTACGAGCAGTACTTC

clone_size: .
j_call: TRBJ1-2
v_call: TRBV27
d_call: TRBD1
cdr3_aa: CASSPFRGQENYGYTF
cdr3_nt: TGTGCCAGCAGCCCCTTCCGGGGACAGGAGAACTATGGCTACACCTTC